This T cell receptor beta chain is from a study of cytomegalovirus exposure and HLA in healthy donors. 13 Jbeta primers and 60 Vbeta primers were used for the PCR. The repertoire was sequenced with immunoSEQ multiplex PCR; TCRdb's copy has only in-frame clones and lacks some. The sample carries about 69,000 clones, around 76% recorded once. Remarks on this clone: What it binds is not known.

General study results and limits: Earlier analysis looked at TCR beta V segments, and most were productive about 90% or about 30% of the time.

The CDR3 sequence is 15 residues long. Trimming removed 2 bases at V and 4 bases at J, with 15 bases between. CDR1 is MNHEY and CDR2 is SVGAGI in the germline V gene. V and J are TRBV6-5 and TRBJ2-7; possible D gene TRBD1, 7 bases. Source material: PBMCs. This clonotype originated in a woman aged 30 to 39 in good health and CMV-seropositive. CDR3 region: CASSYQGGPYYEQYF. The CDR3 DNA is TGTGCCAGCAGTTACCAGGGGGGACCCTATTACGAGCAGTACTTC.